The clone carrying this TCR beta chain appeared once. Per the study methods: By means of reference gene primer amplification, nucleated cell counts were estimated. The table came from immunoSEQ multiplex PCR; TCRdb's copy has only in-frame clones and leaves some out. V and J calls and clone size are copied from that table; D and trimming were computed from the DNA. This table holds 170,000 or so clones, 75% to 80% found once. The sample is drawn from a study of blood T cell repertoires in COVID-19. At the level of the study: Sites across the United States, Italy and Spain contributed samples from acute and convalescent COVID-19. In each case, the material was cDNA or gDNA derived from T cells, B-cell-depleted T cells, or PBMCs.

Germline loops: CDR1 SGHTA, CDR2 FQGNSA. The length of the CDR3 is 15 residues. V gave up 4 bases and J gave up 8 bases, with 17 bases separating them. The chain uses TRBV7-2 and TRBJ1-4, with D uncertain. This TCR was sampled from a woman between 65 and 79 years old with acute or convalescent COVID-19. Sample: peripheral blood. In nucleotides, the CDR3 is TGTGCCAGCAGCTACAACGGGATTCAAAGCGAAAAACTGTTTTTT. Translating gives CASSYNGIQSEKLFF.